This TCR beta chain derives from a study of read filtering for tumor transcriptome and immune sequencing. Study at large: Mean patient age was roughly 72 years, range roughly 45 to 85; around 17 male, around 15 female. Whole-transcriptome libraries were prepared after DNase treatment. Study results and limitations: Compared with RNA-seq, IR-seq gave much higher clonotype depth and reliability.

Sampling of bone marrow took place during active disease in every patient. From about 400 ng of RNA, a library with molecular barcoded alpha/delta and beta/gamma adaptors was made. TCRdb fed the reads into MiXCR, producing one record per CDR3 protein. The table records over 15,000 distinct CDR3 sequences, around 21% of them present only once. A few counts support this clonotype. Its antigen is not identified. The material sequenced was a population of CD138-negative cells sorted from bone marrow. The TCR comes from a donor at least 40 years old with multiple myeloma.

The CDR3 reads CASSLMGGIFYEQYF. CDR3 nucleotides: TGTGCCAGCAGTTTAATGGGCGGGATCTTCTACGAGCAGTACTTC. This rearrangement joins TRBV27 to TRBJ2-7; D is possibly TRBD2 (6 bases). The V gene lost 2 bases and the J gene lost 3 bases, with 14 bases spanning the gap. The CDR3 runs 15 residues. The V gene's germline CDR1 is MNHEY and CDR2 SMNVEV (reference sequence).